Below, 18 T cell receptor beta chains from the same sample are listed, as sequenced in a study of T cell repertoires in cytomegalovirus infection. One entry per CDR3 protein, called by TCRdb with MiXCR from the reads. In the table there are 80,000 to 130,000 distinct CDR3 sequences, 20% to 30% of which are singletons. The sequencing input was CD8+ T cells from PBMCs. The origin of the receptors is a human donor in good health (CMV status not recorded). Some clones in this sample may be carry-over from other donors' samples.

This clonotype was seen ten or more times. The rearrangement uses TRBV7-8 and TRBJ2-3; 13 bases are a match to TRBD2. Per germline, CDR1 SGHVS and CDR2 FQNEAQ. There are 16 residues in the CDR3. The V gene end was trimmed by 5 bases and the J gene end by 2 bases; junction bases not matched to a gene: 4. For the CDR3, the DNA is TGTGCCAGCAGCCAGGGGACTAGCGGGACCACAGATACGCAGTATTTT. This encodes CASSQGTSGTTDTQYF.

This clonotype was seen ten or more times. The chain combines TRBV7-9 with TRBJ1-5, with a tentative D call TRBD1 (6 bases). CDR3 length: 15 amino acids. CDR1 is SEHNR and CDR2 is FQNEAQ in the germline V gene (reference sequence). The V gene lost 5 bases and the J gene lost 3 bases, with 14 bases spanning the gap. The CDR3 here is CASSVGTLDNQPQHF. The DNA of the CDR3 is TGTGCCAGCAGCGTGGGGACACTTGACAATCAGCCCCAGCATTTT.

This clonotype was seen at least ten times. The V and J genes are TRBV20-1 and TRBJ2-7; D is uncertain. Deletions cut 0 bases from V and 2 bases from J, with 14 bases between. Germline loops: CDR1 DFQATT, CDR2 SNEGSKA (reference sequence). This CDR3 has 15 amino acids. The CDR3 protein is CSARELRGETYEQYF. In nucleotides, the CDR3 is TGCAGTGCTAGAGAGTTGCGTGGGGAAACCTACGAGCAGTACTTC.

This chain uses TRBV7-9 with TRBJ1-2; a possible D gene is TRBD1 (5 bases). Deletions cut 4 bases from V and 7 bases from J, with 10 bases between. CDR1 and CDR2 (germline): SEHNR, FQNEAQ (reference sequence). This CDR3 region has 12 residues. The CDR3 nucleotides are TGTGCCAGCAGCTATGCTGACAGTGGCTACACCTTC. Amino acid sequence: CASSYADSGYTF.

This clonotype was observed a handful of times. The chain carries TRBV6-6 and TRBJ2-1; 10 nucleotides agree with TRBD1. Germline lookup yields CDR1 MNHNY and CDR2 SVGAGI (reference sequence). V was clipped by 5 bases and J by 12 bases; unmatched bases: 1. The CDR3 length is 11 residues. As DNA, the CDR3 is TGTGCCAGCAGTAGGGACAGGGGGCAGTTCTTC. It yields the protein CASSRDRGQFF.

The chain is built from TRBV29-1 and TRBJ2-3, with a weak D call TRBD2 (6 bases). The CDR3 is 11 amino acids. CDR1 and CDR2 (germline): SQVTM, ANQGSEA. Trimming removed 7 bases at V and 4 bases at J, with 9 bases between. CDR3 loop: CSGGGADTQYF. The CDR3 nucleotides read TGCAGCGGGGGAGGTGCAGATACGCAGTATTTT.

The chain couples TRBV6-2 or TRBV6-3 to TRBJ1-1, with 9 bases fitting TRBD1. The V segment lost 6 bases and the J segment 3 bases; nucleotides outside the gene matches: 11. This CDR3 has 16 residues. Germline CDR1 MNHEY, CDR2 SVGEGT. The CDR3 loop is CASSHGTGNLYTEAFF. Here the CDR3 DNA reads TGTGCCAGCAGCCACGGGACAGGGAATTTGTACACTGAAGCTTTCTTT.

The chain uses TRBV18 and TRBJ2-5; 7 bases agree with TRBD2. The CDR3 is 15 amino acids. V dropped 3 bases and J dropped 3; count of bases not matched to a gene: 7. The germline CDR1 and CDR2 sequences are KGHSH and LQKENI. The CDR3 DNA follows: TGTGCCAGCTCACCCCGGGACTATAGAAAAGAGACCCAGTACTTC. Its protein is CASSPRDYRKETQYF.

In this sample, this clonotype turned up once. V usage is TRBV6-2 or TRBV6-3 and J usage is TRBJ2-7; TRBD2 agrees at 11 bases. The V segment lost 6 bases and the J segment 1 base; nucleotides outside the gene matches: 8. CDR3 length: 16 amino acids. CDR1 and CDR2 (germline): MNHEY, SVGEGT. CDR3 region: CASSQLGLAGSYEQYF. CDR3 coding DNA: TGTGCCAGCAGCCAACTTGGACTAGCGGGTTCCTACGAGCAGTACTTC.

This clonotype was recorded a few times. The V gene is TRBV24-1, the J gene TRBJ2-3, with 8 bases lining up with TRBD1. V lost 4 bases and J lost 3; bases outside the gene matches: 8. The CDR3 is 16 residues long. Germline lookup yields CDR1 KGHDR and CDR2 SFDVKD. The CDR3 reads CATSDRRDRRTDTQYF. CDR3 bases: TGTGCCACCAGTGACCGCCGGGACAGGCGAACAGATACGCAGTATTTT.

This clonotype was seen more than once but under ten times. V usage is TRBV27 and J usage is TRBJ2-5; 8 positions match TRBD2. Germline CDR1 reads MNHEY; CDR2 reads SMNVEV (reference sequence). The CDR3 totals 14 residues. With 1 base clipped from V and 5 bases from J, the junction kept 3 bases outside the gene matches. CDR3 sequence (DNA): TGTGCCAGCAGTTTATACCCGGGGGGGGAGACCCAGTACTTC. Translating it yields CASSLYPGGETQYF.

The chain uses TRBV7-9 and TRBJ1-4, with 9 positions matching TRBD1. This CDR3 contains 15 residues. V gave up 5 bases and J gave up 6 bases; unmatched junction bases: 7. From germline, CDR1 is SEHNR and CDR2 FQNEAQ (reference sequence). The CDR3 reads CASSKQQGADEKLFF. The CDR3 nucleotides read TGTGCCAGCAGCAAACAACAGGGGGCCGATGAAAAACTGTTTTTT.

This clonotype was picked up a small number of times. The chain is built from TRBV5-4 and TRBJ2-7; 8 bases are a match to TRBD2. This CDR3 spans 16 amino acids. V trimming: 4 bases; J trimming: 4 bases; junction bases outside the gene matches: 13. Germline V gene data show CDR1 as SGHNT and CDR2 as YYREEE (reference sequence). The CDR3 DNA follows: TGTGCCAGCAGCACCCGAGGGGGACTAGAAGCTTACGAGCAGTACTTC. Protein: CASSTRGGLEAYEQYF.

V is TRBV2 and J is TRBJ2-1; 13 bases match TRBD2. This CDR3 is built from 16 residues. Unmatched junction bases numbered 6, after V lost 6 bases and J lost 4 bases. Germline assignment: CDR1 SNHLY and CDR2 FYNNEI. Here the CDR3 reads CASRLSGLAGYNEQFF. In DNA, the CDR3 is TGTGCCAGCAGACTTTCGGGACTAGCGGGGTACAATGAGCAGTTCTTC.

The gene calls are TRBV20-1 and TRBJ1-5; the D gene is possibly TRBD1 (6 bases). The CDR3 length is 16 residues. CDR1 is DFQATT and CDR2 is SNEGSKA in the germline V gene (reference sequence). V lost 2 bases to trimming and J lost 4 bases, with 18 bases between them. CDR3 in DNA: TGCAGTGCTAGAATACTTGGACAGTCACAGAATCAGCCCCAGCATTTT. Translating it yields CSARILGQSQNQPQHF.

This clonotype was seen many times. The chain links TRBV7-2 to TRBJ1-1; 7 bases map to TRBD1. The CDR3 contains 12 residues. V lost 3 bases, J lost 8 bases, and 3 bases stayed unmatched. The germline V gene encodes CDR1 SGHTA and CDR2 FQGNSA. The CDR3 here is CASSFRTGEAFF. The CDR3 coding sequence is TGTGCCAGCAGCTTCAGGACAGGAGAAGCTTTCTTT. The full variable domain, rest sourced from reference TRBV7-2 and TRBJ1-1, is GAGVSQSPSNKVTEKGKDVELRCDPISGHTALYWYRQSLGQGLEFLIYFQGNSAPDKSGLPSDRFSAERTGGSVSTLTIQRTQQEDSAVYLCASSFRTGEAFFGQGTRLTVV.

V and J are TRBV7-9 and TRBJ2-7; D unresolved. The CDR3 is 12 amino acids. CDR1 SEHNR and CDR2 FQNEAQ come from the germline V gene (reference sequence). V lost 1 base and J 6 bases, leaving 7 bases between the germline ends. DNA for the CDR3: TGTGCCAGCAGCTTAGGTTTCGTCGAGCAGTACTTC. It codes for CASSLGFVEQYF.

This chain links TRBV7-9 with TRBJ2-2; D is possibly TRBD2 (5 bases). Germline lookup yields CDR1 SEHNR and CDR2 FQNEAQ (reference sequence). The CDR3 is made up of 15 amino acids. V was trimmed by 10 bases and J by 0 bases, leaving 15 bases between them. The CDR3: CATEKRASNTGELFF. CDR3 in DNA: TGTGCCACCGAGAAGAGGGCTTCGAACACCGGGGAGCTGTTTTTT. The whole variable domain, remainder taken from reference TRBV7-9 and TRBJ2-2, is DTGVSQNPRHKITKRGQNVTFRCDPISEHNRLYWYRQTLGQGPEFLTYFQNEAQLEKSRLLSDRFSAERPKGSFSTLEIQRTEQGDSAMYLCATEKRASNTGELFFGEGSRLTVL.